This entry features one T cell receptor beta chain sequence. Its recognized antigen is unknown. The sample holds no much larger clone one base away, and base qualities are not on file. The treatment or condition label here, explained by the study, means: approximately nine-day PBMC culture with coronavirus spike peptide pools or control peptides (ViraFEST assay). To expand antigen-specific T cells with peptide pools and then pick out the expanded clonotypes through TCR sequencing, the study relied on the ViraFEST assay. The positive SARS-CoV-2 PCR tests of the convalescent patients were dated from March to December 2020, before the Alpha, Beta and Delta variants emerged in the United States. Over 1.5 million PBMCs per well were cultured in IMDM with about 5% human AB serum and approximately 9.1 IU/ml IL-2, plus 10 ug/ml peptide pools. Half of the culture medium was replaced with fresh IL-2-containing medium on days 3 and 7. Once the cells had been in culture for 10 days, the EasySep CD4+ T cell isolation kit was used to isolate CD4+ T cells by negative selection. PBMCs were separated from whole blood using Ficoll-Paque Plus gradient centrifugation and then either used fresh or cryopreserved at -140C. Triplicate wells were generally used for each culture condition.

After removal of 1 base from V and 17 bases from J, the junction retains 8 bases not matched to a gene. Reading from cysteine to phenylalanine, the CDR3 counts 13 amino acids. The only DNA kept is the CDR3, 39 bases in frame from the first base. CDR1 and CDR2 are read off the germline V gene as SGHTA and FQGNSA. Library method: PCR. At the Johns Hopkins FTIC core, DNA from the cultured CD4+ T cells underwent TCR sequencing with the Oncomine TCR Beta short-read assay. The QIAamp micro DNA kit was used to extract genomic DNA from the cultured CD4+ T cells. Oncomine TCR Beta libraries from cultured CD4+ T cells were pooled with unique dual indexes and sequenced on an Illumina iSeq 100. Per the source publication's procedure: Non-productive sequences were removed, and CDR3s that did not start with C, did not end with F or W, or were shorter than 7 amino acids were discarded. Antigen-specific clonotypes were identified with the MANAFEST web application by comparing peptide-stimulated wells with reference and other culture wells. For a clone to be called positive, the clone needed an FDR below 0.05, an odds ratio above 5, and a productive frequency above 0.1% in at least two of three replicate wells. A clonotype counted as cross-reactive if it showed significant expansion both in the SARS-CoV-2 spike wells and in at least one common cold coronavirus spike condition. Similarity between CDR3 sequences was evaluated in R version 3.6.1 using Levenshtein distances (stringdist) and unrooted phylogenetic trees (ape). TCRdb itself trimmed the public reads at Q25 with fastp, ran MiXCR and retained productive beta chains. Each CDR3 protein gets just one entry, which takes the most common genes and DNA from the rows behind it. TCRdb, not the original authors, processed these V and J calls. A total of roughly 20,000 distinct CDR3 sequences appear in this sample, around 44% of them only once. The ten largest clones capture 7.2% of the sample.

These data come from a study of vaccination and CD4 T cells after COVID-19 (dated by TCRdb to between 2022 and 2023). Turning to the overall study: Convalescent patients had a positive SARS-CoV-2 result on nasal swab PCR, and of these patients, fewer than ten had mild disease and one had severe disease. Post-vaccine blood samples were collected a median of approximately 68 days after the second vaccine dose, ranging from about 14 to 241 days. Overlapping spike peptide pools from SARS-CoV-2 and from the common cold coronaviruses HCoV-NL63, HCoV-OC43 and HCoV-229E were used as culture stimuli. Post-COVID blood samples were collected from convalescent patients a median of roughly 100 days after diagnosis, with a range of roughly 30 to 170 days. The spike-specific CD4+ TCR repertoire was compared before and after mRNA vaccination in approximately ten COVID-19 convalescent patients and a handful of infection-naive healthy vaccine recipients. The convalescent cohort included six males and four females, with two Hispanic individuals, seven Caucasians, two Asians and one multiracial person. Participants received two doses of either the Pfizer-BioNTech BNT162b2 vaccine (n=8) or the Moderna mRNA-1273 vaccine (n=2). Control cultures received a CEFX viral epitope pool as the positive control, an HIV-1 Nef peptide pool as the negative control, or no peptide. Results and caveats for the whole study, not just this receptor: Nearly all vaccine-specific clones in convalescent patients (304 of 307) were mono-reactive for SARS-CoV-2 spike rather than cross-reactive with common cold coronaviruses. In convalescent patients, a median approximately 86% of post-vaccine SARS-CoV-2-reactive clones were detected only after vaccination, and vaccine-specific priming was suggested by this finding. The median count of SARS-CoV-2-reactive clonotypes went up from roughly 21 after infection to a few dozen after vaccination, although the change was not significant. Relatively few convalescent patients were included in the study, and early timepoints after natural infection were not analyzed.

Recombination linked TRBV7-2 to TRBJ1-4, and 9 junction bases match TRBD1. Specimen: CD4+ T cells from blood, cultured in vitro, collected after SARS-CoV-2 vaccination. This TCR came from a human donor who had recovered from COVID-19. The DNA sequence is TGTGCCAGCAGCTTAGACGGGACAGGGCCTGTATTTTTT. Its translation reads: CASSLDGTGPVFF.